A selection of T cell receptor beta chains follows, all from one sample in a study of early T cells in non-severe SARS-CoV-2 infection. TCRdb re-derived calls from the 5' RACE reads in MiXCR, one entry per CDR3 protein. The table has 76,000 or so distinct CDR3 sequences, around 10% seen once. The sample comprised whole blood. The receptor source for this set is an adult who was a healthcare worker with PCR-confirmed SARS-CoV-2 infection or an uninfected control (not recorded which). The CDR3 runs from the conserved cysteine through the conserved F or W. D genes are given only for firm matches. The size of a clone is reported for some rows only, either as once, few or many, or as a class for expanded clones.

d_gene	v_gene	j_gene	abundance	CDR3aa	CDR3nt
-	TRBV5-1	TRBJ2-1	-	CASSLKAEANEQFF	TGCGCCAGCAGCTTGAAGGCCGAAGCTAATGAGCAGTTCTTC
-	TRBV11-2	TRBJ2-7	few	CASSLAGRSSYEQYF	TGTGCCAGCAGCTTAGCGGGGAGGTCATCCTACGAGCAGTACTTC
TRBD1	TRBV20-1	TRBJ1-2	many	CSASGSGGNGYTF	TGCAGTGCTTCCGGCTCAGGGGGAAATGGCTACACCTTC
-	TRBV5-6	TRBJ1-6	few	CASSLVQGPSPLHF	TGTGCCAGCAGCTTGGTGCAGGGACCTTCACCCCTCCACTTT
TRBD1	TRBV6-2/TRBV6-3	TRBJ2-3	many	CASSWDRADTDTQYF	TGTGCCAGCAGTTGGGACAGGGCCGACACAGATACGCAGTATTTT
TRBD1	TRBV5-5	TRBJ2-2	many	CASSLAGDSTGELFF	TGTGCCAGCAGCTTGGCCGGGGACAGCACCGGGGAGCTGTTTTTT
-	TRBV10-2	TRBJ1-1	many	CASSLDGMNTEAFF	TGCGCCAGCAGCCTGGACGGCATGAACACTGAAGCTTTCTTT
TRBD1	TRBV9	TRBJ1-1	-	CASSGGQGSTEAFF	TGTGCCAGCAGCGGAGGACAGGGGAGCACTGAAGCTTTCTTT
TRBD1	TRBV5-4	TRBJ2-5	-	CASSLMPSTGEETQYF	TGTGCCAGCAGCTTGATGCCCTCGACAGGGGAAGAGACCCAGTACTTC
-	TRBV4-3	TRBJ1-5	-	CASSQVGGGQPQHF	TGCGCCAGCAGCCAAGTTGGGGGCGGTCAGCCCCAGCATTTT
TRBD1	TRBV2	TRBJ1-4	many	CASSKGQGGATNEKLFF	TGTGCCAGCAGCAAGGGACAGGGGGGCGCAACTAATGAAAAACTGTTTTTT
-	TRBV20-1	TRBJ1-1	few	CSSGETTEAFF	TGCAGCTCAGGGGAGACCACTGAAGCTTTCTTT
-	TRBV30	TRBJ2-1	many	CAWSVRGSYNEQFF	TGTGCCTGGAGTGTACGAGGCAGCTACAATGAGCAGTTCTTC
TRBD1	TRBV12-3/TRBV12-4	TRBJ2-3	few	CASSSGQGADTQYF	TGTGCCAGCAGCTCGGGACAGGGTGCAGATACGCAGTATTTT
-	TRBV7-9	TRBJ2-5	many	CASSLVGSETQYF	TGTGCCAGCAGCTTAGTAGGATCGGAGACCCAGTACTTC
TRBD1	TRBV19	TRBJ1-2	few	CASSRNGQAAGGYTF	TGTGCCAGTAGCCGGAACGGACAGGCAGCTGGTGGCTACACCTTC
TRBD2	TRBV30	TRBJ2-1	few	CAWSPLRGAENEQFF	TGTGCCTGGAGTCCTTTGCGGGGGGCGGAAAATGAGCAGTTCTTC
TRBD2	TRBV4-2	TRBJ2-5	-	CASSQRRGAPETQYF	TGTGCCAGCAGCCAGCGGCGGGGGGCCCCAGAGACCCAGTACTTC
-	TRBV2	TRBJ1-4	-	CASSEARGGKLFF	TGTGCCAGCAGTGAAGCGCGGGGGGGAAAACTGTTTTTT
TRBD2	TRBV6-1	TRBJ2-3	few	CASSESLAVVTDTQYF	TGTGCCAGCAGTGAAAGCCTAGCGGTTGTCACAGATACGCAGTATTTT
TRBD2	TRBV20-1	TRBJ2-3	-	CSALPPSGYGTDTQYF	TGCAGTGCTCTCCCCCCTAGCGGGTATGGGACAGATACGCAGTATTTT
-	TRBV6-1	TRBJ2-7	few	CASSAGRAGSIFEQYF	TGTGCCAGCAGTGCAGGTCGGGCAGGGTCCATCTTCGAGCAGTACTTC
-	TRBV2	TRBJ1-1	few	CASRDLQANTEAFF	TGTGCCAGCAGAGACCTCCAGGCGAACACTGAAGCTTTCTTT
-	TRBV4-2	TRBJ1-1	-	CASSQVGQANTEAFF	TGTGCCAGCAGCCAAGTTGGCCAGGCGAACACTGAAGCTTTCTTT
-	TRBV7-9	TRBJ2-5	many	CASSLAGLKETQYF	TGTGCCAGCAGCTTGGCGGGTTTAAAAGAGACCCAGTACTTC